This T cell receptor (beta chain) was captured in a study of cytomegalovirus exposure and HLA in healthy donors. V lost 5 bases and J lost 4; bases outside the gene matches: 1. Germline V lookup: CDR1 MRHNA, CDR2 SNTAGT. CDR3 length: 14 residues. The PCR had 60 Vbeta and 13 Jbeta primers. Method: immunoSEQ multiplex PCR; TCRdb's copy keeps in-frame clones and lacks some. The sample lists roughly 100,000 clones; approximately 79% were seen once. It was healthy bone marrow donors who served as donors. The chain recombines TRBV6-4 with TRBJ2-3, with 12 bases identical to TRBD2. Sequencing was carried out using PBMCs. The source of this sequence is a man aged 45 to 65 in good health and CMV-seropositive. This CDR3 is CASSLAGGSDTQYF. Written as DNA, the CDR3 is TGTGCCAGCAGTCTAGCGGGAGGGTCAGATACGCAGTATTTT.